The next 32 T cell receptor beta chains were all read from a single sample in a study of cytomegalovirus exposure and HLA in healthy donors (dated by TCRdb to 2016 to 2017). Library construction relied on the immunoSEQ multiplex PCR assay. For the multiplex PCR, a mixture combining 60 forward primers for TCR Vbeta segments and 13 reverse primers for TCR Jbeta segments was used. In its TCRdb copy, this immuneACCESS table keeps in-frame sequences only and misses some clones. Where compared with another copy, unresolved V genes explain less than half of these, and the others have no known cause. The sample yields 180,000 or so clones; around three quarters were counted once. Jointly, the top ten make up under 3% of the sample. Sequencing used PBMCs. These receptor sequences come from a woman aged 45-65 years in good health and CMV-seronegative.

In DNA form, the CDR3 reads TGCGCCAGCAGCCCCGGGACAGACCTTTACGAGCAGTACTTC. This gives the protein CASSPGTDLYEQYF. This chain joins TRBV5-1 and TRBJ2-7; the match to TRBD1 covers 7 bases. Germline lookup yields CDR1 SGHRS and CDR2 YFSETQ. J lost 4 bases, V lost 4 bases, and 8 bases had no gene match. The CDR3 sequence is 14 residues long.

The chain couples TRBV4-2 to TRBJ2-7, with D possibly being TRBD2 (6 bases). The V end lost 0 bases, the J end lost 4 bases, and 13 bases lay between the germline ends. Germline CDR1 LGHNA, CDR2 YNFKEQ. The length of the CDR3 is 15 residues. CDR3 bases: TGTGCCAGCAGCCAAGATAACGGAGGGAAATACGAGCAGTACTTC. Its translation: CASSQDNGGKYEQYF.

The genes are TRBV5-5 and TRBJ2-7; D perhaps matches TRBD1 (5 bases). Germline values: CDR1 SGHKS, CDR2 YYEKEE (reference sequence). This CDR3 is 13 amino acids long. V was trimmed by 4 bases and J by 5 bases, leaving 13 bases between them. As DNA, the CDR3 is TGTGCCAGCAGCAAGGGCGGCAGGGACGAGCAGTACTTC. It yields the protein CASSKGGRDEQYF.

The chain is built from TRBV2 and TRBJ1-6; 8 positions agree with TRBD1. Germline CDR1 SNHLY, CDR2 FYNNEI. The CDR3 sequence is 15 residues long. J was trimmed by 6 bases and V by 5 bases; bases with no gene match: 6. CDR3 DNA: TGTGCCAGCAGTCAGGACAGGGCGGGTAATTCACCCCTCCACTTT. Amino acid sequence: CASSQDRAGNSPLHF.

The CDR3 DNA follows: TGTGCCAGCAGCTTGGAGGGCCGGGGTTCCTACGAGCAGTACTTC. The encoded protein is CASSLEGRGSYEQYF. The V call is TRBV5-6, the J call TRBJ2-7, with D possibly being TRBD2 (5 bases). The V gene's germline CDR1 is SGHDT and CDR2 YYEEEE. Trimming pared 0 bases from V and 1 base from J, leaving 11 bases between. This CDR3 is built from 15 residues.

This rearrangement joins TRBV9 to TRBJ2-7; TRBD1 matches at 8 bases. From germline, CDR1 is SGDLS and CDR2 YYNGEE. V was clipped by 0 bases and J by 7 bases; unmatched bases: 9. The CDR3 contains 15 residues. The CDR3 DNA reads as TGTGCCAGCAGCGTAGCTTGGCAGGGGGCAGAAGAGCAGTACTTC. It codes for CASSVAWQGAEEQYF.

Concerning this clone itself: An end of the junction does not agree with germline; a read error may underlie this. The genes are TRBV7-9 and TRBJ2-4; TRBD2 is a possible D gene (5 bases). Looked up from germline, CDR1 is SEHNR and CDR2 is FQNEAQ (reference sequence). The CDR3 has 17 residues. The CDR3 sequence is CSSSQFGGSGAKNIQYF. The CDR3 DNA follows: TGTTCCAGCAGCCAATTCGGAGGTTCCGGAGCCAAAAACATTCAGTACTTC.

The chain carries TRBV6-5 and TRBJ1-2, with unresolved D. V was trimmed by 6 bases and J by 4 bases, leaving 15 bases between them. CDR3 length equals 14 residues. Germline lookup yields CDR1 MNHEY and CDR2 SVGAGI. CDR3 bases: TGTGCCAGCAGGACGGGCGGGCAGCCCTATGGCTACACCTTC. It translates to CASRTGGQPYGYTF.

The chain carries TRBV27 and TRBJ2-2, with TRBD2 matching over 10 bases. The CDR3 consists of 16 residues. Per the germline V gene, CDR1 is MNHEY and CDR2 is SMNVEV (reference sequence). V lost 4 bases, J lost 6 bases, and 8 bases stayed unmatched. The CDR3 region is CASSSRTSGYSGELFF. CDR3 DNA sequence: TGTGCCAGCAGTTCGCGGACTAGCGGATACTCCGGGGAGCTGTTTTTT.

This clone was detected only once. V gene TRBV19 combines with J gene TRBJ1-4; 7 bases map to TRBD1. The ends lost 6 bases at V and 8 bases at J; junction bases unmatched: 6. The CDR3 runs to 13 residues. Germline CDR1 is LNHDA and CDR2 is SQIVND (reference sequence). The CDR3 bases are TGTGCCAGTAGCGGGCAGGGGGGAGAAAAACTGTTTTTT. It codes for CASSGQGGEKLFF.

This chain connects TRBV5-1 to TRBJ2-7; 8 nucleotides align to TRBD1. The CDR3 consists of 12 residues. In germline, CDR1 is SGHRS, CDR2 YFSETQ. The J segment lost 11 bases and the V segment lost 4 bases, leaving 8 bases of the junction unmatched. The CDR3, as DNA: TGCGCCAGCAGCAGGGGACAGGACAAGGAGTACTTC. Amino acids: CASSRGQDKEYF.

This clone was observed a single time. The chain couples TRBV5-1 to TRBJ2-1, with 8 bases aligning to TRBD1. V gave up 1 base and J gave up 7 bases; unmatched junction bases: 1. The length of the CDR3 is 13 residues. Germline V CDR1 and CDR2: SGHRS, YFSETQ. This CDR3 reads CASSLRTGNEQFF. For the CDR3, the DNA is TGCGCCAGCAGCTTGCGGACAGGGAATGAGCAGTTCTTC.

The rearrangement links TRBV6-1 to TRBJ1-6; 7 nucleotides match TRBD1. Germline V CDR1 and CDR2: MNHNS, SASEGT. V shed 5 bases, J shed 3 bases, and the junction held 1 base outside the gene matches. CDR3 length: 14 amino acids. CDR3 region: CASSPGGYNSPLHF. The CDR3 nucleotides read TGTGCCAGCAGTCCAGGGGGCTATAATTCACCCCTCCACTTT.

The rearrangement uses TRBV5-5 and TRBJ2-1, with a tentative D call TRBD2 (5 bases). Trimming stripped 4 bases from V and 10 bases from J, with 15 bases between. From germline, CDR1 is SGHKS and CDR2 YYEKEE (reference sequence). The CDR3 extends over 13 amino acids. Written as DNA, the CDR3 is TGTGCCAGCAGCATCAACCGGGAAAAAGAGCAGTTCTTC. Encoded protein: CASSINREKEQFF.

The chain recombines TRBV2 with TRBJ2-1; D is possibly TRBD1 (6 bases). The CDR3 is made up of 16 amino acids. Germline V gene sequence: CDR1 SNHLY, CDR2 FYNNEI. Deletions cut 4 bases from V and 2 bases from J, with 15 bases between. This chain's CDR3 is CASSGRDKDPYNEQFF. The CDR3 coding sequence is TGTGCCAGCAGTGGTAGGGACAAGGACCCCTACAATGAGCAGTTCTTC.

The genes are TRBV7-9 and TRBJ1-1, with 7 bases that match TRBD1. The CDR3 spans 18 residues. Germline-derived CDR1 and CDR2 are SEHNR and FQNEAQ (reference sequence). Unmatched junction bases numbered 12, after V lost 1 base and J lost 1 base. CDR3 sequence reads: CASSLVAKEGQSNTEAFF. The CDR3 DNA is TGTGCCAGCAGCTTAGTCGCCAAGGAGGGACAGTCGAACACTGAAGCTTTCTTT.

This clone ranks as medium-sized (0.01 to 0.1%). Other DNA sequences in the sample encode the same CDR3. The chain carries TRBV6-5 and TRBJ1-5; 8 positions match TRBD1. CDR3 length: 14 amino acids. Germline V gene sequence: CDR1 MNHEY, CDR2 SVGAGI. J was trimmed by 6 bases and V by 2 bases; bases with no gene match: 3. The CDR3, as DNA: TGTGCCAGCAGTTACGGACAGGGCATTCAGCCCCAGCATTTT. The encoded protein is CASSYGQGIQPQHF.

This clone was counted ten times or more. The CDR3 sequence: CASSYSRAAGELFF. In DNA, the CDR3 is TGTGCCAGCAGTTACTCGAGGGCGGCCGGGGAGCTGTTTTTT. This chain links TRBV6-6 with TRBJ2-2, with TRBD2 as a possible D gene (5 bases). The V and J ends lost 0 bases and 6 bases respectively, with 8 bases between them. CDR3 length: 14 amino acids. Germline loops: CDR1 MNHNY, CDR2 SVGAGI (reference sequence).

This chain joins TRBV19 and TRBJ2-3; 10 bases map to TRBD2. The CDR3 has 16 amino acids. The germline gives CDR1 LNHDA, CDR2 SQIVND (reference sequence). Losses at the gene ends were 5 bases for V and 0 bases for J; bases not matched to a gene: 5. The CDR3 nucleotides read TGTGCCAGTAGTCCCCGGACTAGCGGAAGCACAGATACGCAGTATTTT. Protein product: CASSPRTSGSTDTQYF.

On this clone: The same CDR3 arises from other DNA sequences in this sample as well. V gene TRBV19 combines with J gene TRBJ1-6, with D tentatively TRBD1 (5 bases). Germline V lookup: CDR1 LNHDA, CDR2 SQIVND (reference sequence). This CDR3 has 18 residues. The V end was cut by 7 bases, the J end by 4 bases, with 23 bases between. The CDR3 DNA follows: TGTGCCAGTACCAACTTTCCCAGGGACGGGGGGTATAATTCACCCCTCCACTTT. Residues: CASTNFPRDGGYNSPLHF. The entire variable domain, with the rest obtained from reference TRBV19 and TRBJ1-6, is as follows: DGGITQSPKYLFRKEGQNVTLSCEQNLNHDAMYWYRQDPGQGLRLIYYSQIVNDFQKGDIAEGYSVSREKKESFPLTVTSAQKNPTAFYLCASTNFPRDGGYNSPLHFGNGTRLTVT.

The V and J genes are TRBV7-6 and TRBJ2-5; 14 nucleotides match TRBD2. The CDR3 has 16 amino acids. Germline V lookup: CDR1 SGHVS, CDR2 FNYEAQ. Trimming at V came to 5 bases and at J to 4 bases, leaving 6 bases not matched to a gene. The CDR3 nucleotides read TGTGCCAGCAGCCTAGGACTAGCGGGGGGCCTAGAGACCCAGTACTTC. Its translation: CASSLGLAGGLETQYF.

This chain uses TRBV7-2 with TRBJ1-2; the match to TRBD1 covers 7 bases. The CDR3 consists of 14 residues. The germline CDR1 and CDR2 sequences are SGHTA and FQGNSA. The V and J ends lost 5 bases and 1 base, in that order; junction bases with no gene match: 4. In DNA form, the CDR3 reads TGTGCCAGCAGCCTCCGGGACAGTAACTATGGCTACACCTTC. It is translated as CASSLRDSNYGYTF.

This clone has just a few counts. This chain connects TRBV7-9 to TRBJ2-5, with 9 positions matching TRBD2. Germline V gene lookup returns CDR1 SEHNR and CDR2 FQNEAQ (reference sequence). The CDR3 runs to 13 residues. Unmatched junction bases numbered 3, after V lost 4 bases and J lost 6 bases. CDR3 loop: CASSSPSGKTQYF. The CDR3 DNA follows: TGTGCCAGCAGCTCCCCTAGCGGGAAGACCCAGTACTTC.

Concerning this clone itself: In the same sample, other DNA sequences code for this CDR3. The genes are TRBV28 and TRBJ1-6; 9 bases agree with TRBD1. V lost 7 bases, J lost 6 bases, and 4 bases stayed unmatched. The germline V gene has CDR1 MDHEN and CDR2 SYDVKM. The CDR3 loop spans 14 amino acids. The CDR3 loop is CASIQDRGNSPLHF. The CDR3 coding sequence is TGTGCCAGCATCCAGGACAGGGGTAATTCACCCCTCCACTTT.

The genes are TRBV28 and TRBJ1-2; no reliable D call. V gave up 8 bases and J gave up 6 bases, with 22 bases separating them. The CDR3 runs to 15 residues. Germline values: CDR1 MDHEN, CDR2 SYDVKM. CDR3 sequence (DNA): TGTGCCAGCTCGTCCCCCACTGAGACAATCAATGGCTACACCTTC. Its protein product is CASSSPTETINGYTF.

V usage is TRBV18 and J usage is TRBJ2-1; 13 nucleotides agree with TRBD2. V gave up 5 bases and J gave up 9 bases; unmatched junction bases: 13. The length of the CDR3 is 17 residues. From germline, CDR1 is KGHSH and CDR2 LQKENI. The DNA of the CDR3 is TGTGCCAGCTCATTACCAGGACTAGCGGGGGATGAGAGTGAGCAGTTCTTC. Protein product: CASSLPGLAGDESEQFF.

The rearrangement links TRBV7-2 to TRBJ2-5; 10 bases are shared with TRBD1. V lost 5 bases, J lost 5 bases, and 5 bases stayed unmatched. CDR3 length: 14 residues. Germline lookup yields CDR1 SGHTA and CDR2 FQGNSA. CDR3 residues: CASSLRQGAETQYF. The CDR3 region has the DNA TGTGCCAGCAGCCTCCGACAGGGGGCCGAGACCCAGTACTTC.

In its sample, this clone was seen once. The V gene is TRBV28, the J gene TRBJ1-5, with D possibly TRBD1 on 5 matching bases. With 3 bases removed from V and 0 bases from J, the gap between germline ends came to 9 bases. Germline V gene sequence: CDR1 MDHEN, CDR2 SYDVKM. The CDR3 covers 15 residues. The CDR3 coding sequence is TGTGCCAGCAGTTTCGGAGGGACTAGCAATCAGCCCCAGCATTTT. This translates into CASSFGGTSNQPQHF.

The chain combines TRBV7-2 with TRBJ1-6; 9 bases match TRBD1. V was clipped by 3 bases and J by 10 bases; unmatched bases: 7. Germline CDR1 SGHTA, CDR2 FQGNSA. This CDR3 region has 15 residues. The CDR3 DNA follows: TGTGCCAGCAGCTTGAAACAGGGGGCAAGATCACCCCTCCACTTT. Translation gives CASSLKQGARSPLHF.

The gene calls are TRBV28 and TRBJ1-1; D perhaps matches TRBD1 (5 bases). The CDR3 length is 12 residues. Between the trimmed V and J ends, which lost 7 bases and 4 bases, there was a span of 10 bases. The V gene's germline CDR1 is MDHEN and CDR2 SYDVKM. In DNA form, the CDR3 reads TGTGCCAGCAAACACGGGGGCACTGAAGCTTTCTTT. This gives the protein CASKHGGTEAFF.

This sequence joins TRBV20-1 and TRBJ1-1; 7 nucleotides line up with TRBD1. This CDR3 is 11 amino acids long. CDR1 and CDR2 (germline): DFQATT, SNEGSKA (reference sequence). Unmatched junction bases numbered 2, after V lost 5 bases and J lost 5 bases. The CDR3: CSARQGTEAFF. The CDR3 nucleotides read TGCAGTGCTCGACAGGGAACTGAAGCTTTCTTT.

The rearrangement links TRBV19 to TRBJ2-7; 11 nucleotides line up with TRBD1. Germline CDR1 is LNHDA and CDR2 is SQIVND (reference sequence). V was pared by 10 bases and J by 1 base, with 15 bases of the junction left unmatched. CDR3 size: 17 residues. The CDR3 here is CATPPLSGQGGSYEQYF. CDR3 bases: TGTGCCACCCCCCCACTATCGGGACAGGGGGGTTCCTACGAGCAGTACTTC.